This TCR beta chain was observed in a study of regulatory T cells in long-lasting Graves disease. J gave up 0 bases and V 4 bases, and 9 bases lay outside the gene matches. The CDR3 covers 16 residues. CDR1 and CDR2 from the germline V gene are SGHRS and YFSETQ. As for time point: persistent/refractory GD, antithyroid drugs over 5 years with positive TRAb. The TCR library was made from RNA extracted from PBMCs. HTBI primers from iRepertoire and Arm-PCR of CDR3 regions yielded the TCR beta libraries. One entry per CDR3 protein, called by TCRdb with MiXCR from the multiplex PCR reads. The table lists 400,000 or so distinct CDR3 sequences, roughly a quarter of them singletons.

The sample was peripheral blood mononuclear cells (PBMCs), taken when the disease was refractory, from a patient treated with antithyroid drugs. The genes are TRBV5-1 and TRBJ1-2, with 7 bases identical to TRBD1. This sequence originates from a female donor with Graves disease. CDR3 sequence reads: CASSPQSGGSNYGYTF. The CDR3 DNA follows: TGCGCCAGCAGCCCCCAGTCAGGGGGATCTAACTATGGCTACACCTTC. The variable domain in full, with the rest retrieved from reference TRBV5-1 and TRBJ1-2, is KAGVTQTPRYLIKTRGQQVTLSCSPISGHRSVSWYQQTPGQGLQFLFEYFSETQRNKGNFPGRFSGRQFSNSRSEMNVSTLELGDSALYLCASSPQSGGSNYGYTFGSGTRLTVV.